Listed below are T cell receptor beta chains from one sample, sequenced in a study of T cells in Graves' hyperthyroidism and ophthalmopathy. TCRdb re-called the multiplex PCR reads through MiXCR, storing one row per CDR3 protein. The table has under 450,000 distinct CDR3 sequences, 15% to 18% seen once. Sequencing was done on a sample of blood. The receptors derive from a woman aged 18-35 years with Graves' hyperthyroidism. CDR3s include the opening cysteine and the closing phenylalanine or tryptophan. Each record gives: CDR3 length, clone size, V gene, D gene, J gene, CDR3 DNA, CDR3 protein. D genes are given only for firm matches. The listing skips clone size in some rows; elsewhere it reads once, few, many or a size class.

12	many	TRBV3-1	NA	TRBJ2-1	TGTGCCAGCAGCCATAGGGGACTGGAGCAGTTCTTC	CASSHRGLEQFF
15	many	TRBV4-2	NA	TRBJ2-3	TGTGCCAGCAGCCAAGATGGAGGGAGCACAGATACGCAGTATTTT	CASSQDGGSTDTQYF
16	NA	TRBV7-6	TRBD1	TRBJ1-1	TGTGCCAGCAGCCCCAATTACAGGGGGCAAGCCACTGAAGCTTTCTTT	CASSPNYRGQATEAFF
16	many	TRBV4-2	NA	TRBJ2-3	TGTGCCAGCAGCCAAGACGGACTTAGCTACACAGATACGCAGTATTTT	CASSQDGLSYTDTQYF
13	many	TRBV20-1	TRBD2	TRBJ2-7	TGCAGTGCTAGCCAGCGGGAGCCGCACGAGCAGTACTTC	CSASQREPHEQYF
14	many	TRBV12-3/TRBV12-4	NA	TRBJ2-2	TGTGCCAGCAGGGGGGGAAGTAACACCGGGGAGCTGTTTTTT	CASRGGSNTGELFF
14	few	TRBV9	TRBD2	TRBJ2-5	TGTGCCAGCAGCGTACGGGGGGGGACGGAGACCCAGTACTTC	CASSVRGGTETQYF
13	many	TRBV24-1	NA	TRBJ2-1	TGTGCCACCAGTGAGCTTGTAGTAAGTGAGCAGTTCTTC	CATSELVVSEQFF
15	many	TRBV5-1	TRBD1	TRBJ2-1	TGCGCCAGCAGCTTGGCCGGGACAGGCCTCAATGAGCAGTTCTTC	CASSLAGTGLNEQFF
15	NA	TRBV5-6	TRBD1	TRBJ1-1	TGTGCCAGCAGCACGGACAGGGGGGCCAACACTGAAGCTTTCTTT	CASSTDRGANTEAFF
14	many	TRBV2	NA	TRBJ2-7	TGTGCCAGCGTCGTACGGGAACAGCCCTACGAGCAGTACTTC	CASVVREQPYEQYF
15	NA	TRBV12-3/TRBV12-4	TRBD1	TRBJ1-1	TGTGCCAGCAGCCAACAGGGGGCGTCGGTGACTGAAGCTTTCTTT	CASSQQGASVTEAFF
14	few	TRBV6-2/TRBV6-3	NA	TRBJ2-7	TGTGCCAGCGGGCGGTCCGGGGCTAATTACGAGCAGTACTTC	CASGRSGANYEQYF
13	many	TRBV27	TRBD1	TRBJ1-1	TGTGCCAGTGGGGACAGGGCGAACACTGAAGCTTTCTTT	CASGDRANTEAFF
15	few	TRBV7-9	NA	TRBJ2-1	TGTGCCAGCAGCTTAGTCGGCGGGAACTACAATGAGCAGTTCTTC	CASSLVGGNYNEQFF
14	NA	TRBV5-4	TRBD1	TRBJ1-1	TGTGCCAGCGGACCCGGAGACAGGGGCCTTGAAGCTTTCTTT	CASGPGDRGLEAFF
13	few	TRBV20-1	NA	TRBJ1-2	TGCAGTGCCCCGATAGGGGGAGCGCGCGGCTACACCTTC	CSAPIGGARGYTF
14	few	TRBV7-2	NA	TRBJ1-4	TGTGCCAGCAGCCGCTTCGGCCCTAATGAAAAACTGTTTTTT	CASSRFGPNEKLFF
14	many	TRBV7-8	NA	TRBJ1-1	TGTGCCAGCAGCTTAGGGACGGCGAACACTGAAGCTTTCTTT	CASSLGTANTEAFF
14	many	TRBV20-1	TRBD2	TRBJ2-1	TGCAGTGCTTCTAGCGGGAGAGGGGGAGATGAGCAGTTCTTC	CSASSGRGGDEQFF
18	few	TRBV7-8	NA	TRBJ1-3	TGTGCCAGCAGCTTATGGGCACCGACTTCTCTCTCTGGAAACACCATATATTTT	CASSLWAPTSLSGNTIYF
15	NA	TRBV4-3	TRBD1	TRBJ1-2	TGCGCCAGCAGCCAAGAGACAGGGGCTAACTATGGCTACACCTTC	CASSQETGANYGYTF
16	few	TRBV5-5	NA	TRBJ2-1	TGTGCCAGCAGCTTGGAGGTCGTACTAGCAAGCAATGAGCAGTTCTTC	CASSLEVVLASNEQFF
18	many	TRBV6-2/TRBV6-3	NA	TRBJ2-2	TGTGCCAGCAGTTACCGCCTCGGGACCCCATTGAACACCGGGGAGCTGTTTTTT	CASSYRLGTPLNTGELFF
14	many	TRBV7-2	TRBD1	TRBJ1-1	TGTGCCAGCAGCTCACAGGGGGGGGGCACTGAAGCTTTCTTT	CASSSQGGGTEAFF
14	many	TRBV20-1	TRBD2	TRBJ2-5	TGCAGTGCCAGACTAGCGGGAGCCTCAGAGACCCAGTACTTC	CSARLAGASETQYF
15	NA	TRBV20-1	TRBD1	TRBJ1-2	TGCAGTGCAATAAAACCGGGACAGGGCGGCTATGGCTACACCTTC	CSAIKPGQGGYGYTF
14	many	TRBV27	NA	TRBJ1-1	TGTGCCAGCAGTTTACTGGGGGAGAACACTGAAGCTTTCTTT	CASSLLGENTEAFF
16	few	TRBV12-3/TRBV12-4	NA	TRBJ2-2	TGTGCCGGCAGCCAGGCGGGACACATGAACACCGGGGAGCTGTTTTTT	CAGSQAGHMNTGELFF
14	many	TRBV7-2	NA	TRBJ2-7	TGTGCCAGCAGCTTAGTCGGTAGCTGGTACGAGCAGTACTTC	CASSLVGSWYEQYF